This T cell receptor beta chain derives from a study of cytomegalovirus exposure and HLA in healthy donors (TCRdb year 2017). For the wider study: According to an earlier analysis of a few hundred of the donors, some 180 million T cells yielded 120 million or so unique TCR beta sequences and around 280 Gb of sequence data. About 300 gigabases of sequencing data and tens of millions of unique TCR sequences were included in an early release covering 500 to 750 HLA-typed donors. The genetic ancestry cluster associated with self-reported Caucasian donors included about four fifths of the roughly 410 genotyped donors. The aim of the study was to test whether cataloging public T cell receptors could identify signatures of past pathogen exposure. The study profiled the T cell repertoires of more than 500 subjects by immunosequencing and related them to cytomegalovirus serostatus. Besides the first cohort of roughly 700 subjects, a separate validation cohort made up of over a hundred different subjects was used. High-throughput TCR immunosequencing, statistical association of individual TCRs with disease status, and machine learning were combined to predict cytomegalovirus infection status. A later analysis re-analyzed previously published TCR beta repertoires from roughly 600 donors and added high-resolution HLA genotyping to study TCR occurrence patterns. Rather than drawing on any new phenotypic data, the later analysis identified candidate immune exposures from TCR beta sequences and the way those sequences occurred across donors. An earlier analysis of 587 of the donors used high-throughput TCR beta sequencing to judge whether each TCR beta V gene segment behaved as functional or pseudogenic. Donor age, sex, ethnicity and CMV serostatus were compiled together with the repertoire data. Genome-wide SNP genotypes for about 60% of the 666 donors were used in a later genetic analysis, which treated that subset as a discovery cohort. Every repertoire in the discovery cohort had been generated on one and the same sequencing platform. HLA typing covered class I and class II loci at four-digit resolution. Typing coverage differed by locus: A, B, C, DRB1 and DQB1 were typed in about 629-640 donors, DQA1 in 500 to 550, DPA1 in approximately 600, and DPB1 in just under 490. About five DR-DQ haplotypes were handled as single units for association and clustering, since linkage in the cohort was strong. Across under 500 genotyped donors of the cohort, an average of about 240,000 unique TCR beta nucleotide sequences per donor were sequenced, and around 20% of those sequences were non-productive.

What the study reported, not specific to this receptor: Specific HLA alleles were associated with 18,000 or so TCR beta sequences at a false discovery rate of 0.05 in a later analysis. In vitro tests confirmed that a few of the cytomegalovirus-associated TCR beta chains recognize cytomegalovirus antigens. A cluster of highly shared sequence variants was judged likely to be a technical artifact of the sequencing pipeline. Linkage disequilibrium might explain the correlated functional status among segregating V segments, but an unknown experimental factor could not be ruled out. A later genetic analysis reported fewer N-insertions in productive TCRs among donors in an Asian-associated ancestry cluster than the roughly 700-donor mean. According to a later analysis, most CMV-associated TCR beta chains appeared to be HLA-restricted, and the HLA associations seemed to be driven largely by CMV exposure. Assigning TCR associations to individual alleles was difficult when HLA alleles, especially DR and DQ, strongly co-occurred. Most TCR sequences were seen in very few donors, while some public TCRs were found in many individuals. Immune exposure information for the cohort was limited to CMV serostatus. In the study, about 150 TCR beta chains were listed as associated with cytomegalovirus. Sequencing depth was assumed to be roughly uniform across donors in the presence/absence analyses, though that assumption may not hold. The 87-base-pair reads could not distinguish some IMGT-functional V segments, including TRBV6-2 and TRBV6-3, so those segments were excluded. Because counts were too low, about 18 rarely observed V segments, including chromosome 9 orphons, were excluded from the earlier analysis of 500 to 700 of the donors. Broadly in line with IMGT annotations, most TCR beta V segments showed up in productive rearrangements about 90% or about 30% of the time in an earlier analysis of approximately 600 of the donors. The authors suggested that the approach could potentially be generalized to other disease states and immunological phenotypes. This cohort had only TCR beta chains sequenced, and the lack of alpha or paired-chain data limited which features could be detected. A further reported finding was that TCR beta sequences accurately predicted the HLA-A and HLA-B alleles for most subjects in the first cohort. V-gene and J-gene trimming of TCR beta chains was associated with a missense DCLRE1C variant in a later genetic analysis, and the association was replicated in an independent cohort. Cytomegalovirus status was reported to be diagnosed by the classifier with high specificity and sensitivity in both the original and validation cohorts. A later analysis reported that several top co-occurrence clusters appeared linked to parvovirus B19, influenza, CMV and Epstein-Barr virus. A later analysis found that TCR association rates varied across HLA loci, with DRB1 alleles showing the most associated TCRs and HLA-C alleles the fewest. In a later analysis, HLA-associated TCR beta chains showed more clonal expansion and lower generation probabilities than non-associated chains that were equally common. Because some donors lacked HLA typing at each locus, the association tests relied only on the typed subset.

The cohort consisted of 600 to 750 healthy bone marrow donors. All cohort members were sampled while nominally healthy, although unrecorded immune exposures were likely present. The donor tested CMV seronegative and was one of the 352 seronegative cohort members. Every donor gave a peripheral blood sample, and the peripheral blood mononuclear cells from that sample were used for TCR beta sequencing. The Qiagen DNeasy Blood Extraction Kit was used to extract genomic DNA from the blood cell samples. Worth noting for this clone: Its antigen target is currently unknown. No base quality information exists; no much larger clone differs at one position.

From cysteine to phenylalanine, the CDR3 is 14 amino acids long. The only DNA kept is the CDR3, 42 bases in frame from the first base. The germline V gene specifies SGHAT as CDR1 and FQNNGV as CDR2. Deletion took 0 bases off V and 6 bases off J, with a span of 10 bases between the germline ends. Preparation of the library involved the immunoSEQ multiplex PCR assay. For the multiplex PCR, a mixture combining 60 forward primers for TCR Vbeta segments and 13 reverse primers for TCR Jbeta segments was used. Amplification of the CDR3 region of rearranged TCR beta genes was performed with a multiplex PCR assay on genomic DNA. The amplified TCR beta libraries were sequenced on the Illumina HiSeq System as 87-base-pair reads. The original pipeline was this. In a later analysis, approximately 74 million unique TCR beta chains were counted across the 650 to 750 repertoires, and roughly 11 million of these chains were shared by at least two donors. Raw reads were error-corrected and collapsed into unique sequences with a nearest-neighbor algorithm that merged closely related sequences to remove PCR and sequencing errors. CDR3 sequences were aligned to IMGT reference sequences to assign V, D and J gene segments. For a sequence to be retained, a match of at least six nucleotides to both a V gene segment and a J gene segment was required. A rearrangement was called productive if the CDR3 had no stop codons and remained in frame with V and J, and every other rearrangement was called non-productive. CDR3 was defined by IMGT convention, running from the second conserved V-encoded cysteine to the conserved J-encoded phenylalanine. In an earlier analysis of around 540 of the donors, sequences lacking an unambiguous match to a single V gene segment were excluded. In an earlier analysis of more than 500 of the donors, a V segment was called functional when productive rearrangements were above 56.7%, and segregating when the standard deviation between donors exceeded 5%. To diagnose cytomegalovirus status from the catalog of TCR beta chain sequences, a statistical classification framework was built. In a later analysis, TCR nucleotide sequences were compared against IMGT/GENE-DB human TR gene sequences so that V and J genes could be assigned. Using the TCRdist pipeline, a later analysis assigned CDR3 sequences along with most-parsimonious VDJ recombination scenarios. In a later analysis, each TCR beta chain was defined by its CDR3 amino acid sequence together with its V-gene family, and reads lacking a unique V-gene family were excluded. In a later analysis, around 650 highly shared, low-generation-probability nucleotide sequences were removed to address suspected cross-contamination and a sequencing artifact. In a later analysis, a clonal expansion index was calculated for each public chain from normalized within-repertoire ranks of inferred template counts. Generation probabilities in a later analysis came from a VDJ recombination model fitted to out-of-frame rearrangements, and those results were checked against IGoR. A later analysis scored TCR-TCR, TCR-HLA and TCR-CMV co-occurrence with hypergeometric tests, applying a repertoire-size bias correction to TCR pairs. In a later analysis, false discovery rates were estimated by permuting HLA or CMV assignments 20 times. A later analysis grouped co-occurring TCRs with DBSCAN, adding TCRdist sequence similarity when clustering within HLA-allele-positive subsets. Repertoires with fewer than 30,000 or more than 120,000 public chains, plus five repertoires with anomalous nucleotide sharing, were excluded from co-occurrence clustering. In its TCRdb copy, this immuneACCESS table keeps in-frame sequences only and misses some clones. Where compared with another copy, unresolved V genes explain less than half of these, and the others have no known cause. V, J and clone size are those of that table, while D and trimming were read from the DNA. The sample table holds about 120,000 clones, of which roughly 80% were seen once. Of the sample, around 4.2% is held by the ten largest clones.

The source material was PBMCs. The chain is made from TRBV11-2 and TRBJ2-3; perhaps TRBD2 is the D gene, with 6 bases matching. The receptor was isolated from a woman aged 40 to 55 in good health and CMV-seronegative. Here is the DNA: TGTGCCAGCAGCTTAGATCGGGGGTCGGATACGCAGTATTTT. This sequence encodes CASSLDRGSDTQYF.